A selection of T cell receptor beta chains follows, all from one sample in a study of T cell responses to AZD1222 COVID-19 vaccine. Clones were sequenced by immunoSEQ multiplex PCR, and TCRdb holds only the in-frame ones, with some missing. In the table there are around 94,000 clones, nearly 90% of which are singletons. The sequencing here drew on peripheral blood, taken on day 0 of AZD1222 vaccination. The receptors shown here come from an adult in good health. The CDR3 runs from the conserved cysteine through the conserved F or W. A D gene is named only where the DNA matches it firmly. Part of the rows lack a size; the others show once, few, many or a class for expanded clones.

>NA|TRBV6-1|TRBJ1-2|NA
TGTGCCAGCAGTGAACAGGGAAGCTATGGCTACACCTTC
CASSEQGSYGYTF
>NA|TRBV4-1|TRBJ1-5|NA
TGCGCCAGCAGCCAAAGTAGTCCGGGGACTCTAAATCAGCCCCAGCATTTT
CASSQSSPGTLNQPQHF
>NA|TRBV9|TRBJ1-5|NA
TGTGCCAGCAGCGTAGGCGCGAGCCAGAGTCAGCCCCAGCATTTT
CASSVGASQSQPQHF
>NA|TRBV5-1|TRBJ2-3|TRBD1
TGCGCCAGCAGCCGGGAGGGGACAGGGGAGGCAGATACGCAGTATTTT
CASSREGTGEADTQYF
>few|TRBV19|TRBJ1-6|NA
TGTGCCAGTAGTATAGTGGCAGCTTATGGGGATAATTCACCCCTCCACTTT
CASSIVAAYGDNSPLHF
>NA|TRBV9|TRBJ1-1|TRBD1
TGTGCCAGCAGCGTAGGGACAGGAGGAAGGGCTGAAGCTTTCTTT
CASSVGTGGRAEAFF
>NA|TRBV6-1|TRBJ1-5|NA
TGTGCCAGCAGTGCCCCTCAGGGTATCCCGAATCAGCCCCAGCATTTT
CASSAPQGIPNQPQHF
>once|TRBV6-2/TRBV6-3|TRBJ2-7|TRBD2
TGTGCCAGCAGCCTAACTAGCGGGATTCCCTACGAGCAGTACTTC
CASSLTSGIPYEQYF
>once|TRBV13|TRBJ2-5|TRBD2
TGTGCCAGCAGCGAAGGCGGACTAGCGGGGGGAAAAGAGACCCAGTACTTC
CASSEGGLAGGKETQYF
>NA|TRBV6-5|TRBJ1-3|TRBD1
TGTGCCAGCACTAAACTACAGGGGTCTGGAAACACCATATATTTT
CASTKLQGSGNTIYF
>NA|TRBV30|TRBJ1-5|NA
TGTGCCTGGAGTGTAGAAGGGCCTCAGGTTCAGCCCCAGCATTTT
CAWSVEGPQVQPQHF
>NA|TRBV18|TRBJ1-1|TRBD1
TGTGCCAGCTCACCACCTAGACAGGGAATGGCCACTGAAGCTTTCTTT
CASSPPRQGMATEAFF
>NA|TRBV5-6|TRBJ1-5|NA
TGTGCCAGCAGTGGGGCAGGGCGAGAGCCCCAGCATTTT
CASSGAGREPQHF
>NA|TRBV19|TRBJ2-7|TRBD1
TGTGCCAGTAGTCTCCAGGGGGTTGGGACAGGGCCGAAAAGAAACGAGCAGTACTTC
CASSLQGVGTGPKRNEQYF
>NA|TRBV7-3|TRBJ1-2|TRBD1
TGTGCCAGCAGCCCACAAGGACAGGGGATTGATGGCTACACCTTC
CASSPQGQGIDGYTF
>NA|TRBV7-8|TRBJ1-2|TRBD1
TGTGCCAGCAGCCTTAGACAGGGGTTTAATTCGCTAGATGGCTACACCTTC
CASSLRQGFNSLDGYTF
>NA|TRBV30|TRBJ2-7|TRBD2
TGTGCCTGGAGTGGGCTAGCGGGGTTTGACGAGCAGTACTTC
CAWSGLAGFDEQYF
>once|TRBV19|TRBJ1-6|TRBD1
TGTGCCAGTAGCCCGGGAGGGACAGCTACCTATAATTCACCCCTCCACTTT
CASSPGGTATYNSPLHF
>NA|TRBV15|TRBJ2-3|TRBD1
TGTGCCACCACCCTGACAGGGGGCGCAGATACGCAGTATTTT
CATTLTGGADTQYF
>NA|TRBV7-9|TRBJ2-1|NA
TGTGCCAGCAGCTCCGGGCCCTTCAATGAGCAGTTCTTC
CASSSGPFNEQFF
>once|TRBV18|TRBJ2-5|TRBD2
TGTGCCAGCTCACCTTTTGGCGGGGGGGCGCAAGAGACCCAGTACTTC
CASSPFGGGAQETQYF
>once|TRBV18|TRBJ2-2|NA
TGTGCCAGCTCCACAGGGTCTACCGGGGAGCTGTTTTTT
CASSTGSTGELFF